This TCR beta chain was documented in a study of blood T cell repertoires in COVID-19. Clones were sequenced by immunoSEQ multiplex PCR, and TCRdb holds only the in-frame ones, with some missing. The sample holds under 300,000 clones, approximately 80% seen once. This CDR3 region has 13 residues. With 7 bases removed from V and 3 bases from J, the gap between germline ends came to 12 bases. The germline V gene has CDR1 SGDLS and CDR2 YYNGEE. The receptor comes from a woman aged 18 to 35 with acute or convalescent COVID-19. Sequenced input: peripheral blood. The gene calls are TRBV9 and TRBJ2-3, with D perhaps matching TRBD2 (6 bases). The CDR3 sequence is CASEHGGTDTQYF. DNA for the CDR3: TGTGCCAGCGAACATGGGGGGACAGATACGCAGTATTTT. Full variable domain (remainder filled in from reference TRBV9 and TRBJ2-3): DSGVTQTPKHLITATGQRVTLRCSPRSGDLSVYWYQQSLDQGLQFLIQYYNGEERAKGNILERFSAQQFPDLHSELNLSSLELGDSALYFCASEHGGTDTQYFGPGTRLTVL.